Listed below are T cell receptor beta chains from one sample, sequenced in a study of breast tumors, draining lymph nodes, adjacent tissues. One entry per CDR3 protein results from TCRdb running MiXCR on the multiplex PCR reads. The sample gives about 60,000 distinct CDR3 sequences, approximately 57% of which show up once; roughly a fifth is in the top ten. The sample taken for sequencing was breast tumor tissue. The receptors derive from a female donor with breast cancer. Some clones in this sample may be carry-over from other donors' samples. The CDR3 runs from the conserved cysteine through the conserved F or W. The D gene is left open where the match is weak. Clone size is given for some rows only: seen once, a few or many times, or a class if the clone is expanded.

>NA|NA|TRBV5-1|TRBJ2-7
TGTGCCAGCAGCTACGGGACGGGCCTTCGGGACGAGCAGTACTTC
CASSYGTGLRDEQYF
>NA|many|TRBV7-3|TRBJ2-1
TGTGCCAGCAGCCCCGCGGGGTCCAATGAGCAGTTCTTC
CASSPAGSNEQFF
>TRBD1|few|TRBV20-1|TRBJ1-2
TGCAGTGCTATAAGCGACAGGGGGAGAAGTGGCTACACCTTC
CSAISDRGRSGYTF
>TRBD2|NA|TRBV7-9|TRBJ2-1
TGTGCCAGCAGCTTAAGCACCGGGACTAGCGCCAATGAGCAGTTCTTC
CASSLSTGTSANEQFF
>TRBD2|NA|TRBV6-6|TRBJ2-7
TGTGCCAGCAGTTGGTCAGCGGGAGGCCCCTACGAGCAGTACTTC
CASSWSAGGPYEQYF
>NA|NA|TRBV5-4|TRBJ1-3
TGTGCCAGCAGCTTGGGTGGGGCAGCCCAAATCTCTGGAAACACCATATATTTT
CASSLGGAAQISGNTIYF
>NA|NA|TRBV20-1|TRBJ2-3
TGCAGTGCCAAACCATTGGGGGGAGGATACAATGAGCAGTATTTT
CSAKPLGGGYNEQYF
>TRBD2|few|TRBV20-1|TRBJ2-3
TGCAGTGCTAGGCTAGCGGGGAGCACAGATACGCAGTATTTT
CSARLAGSTDTQYF
>NA|many|TRBV7-2|TRBJ2-5
TGTGCCAGCAGCAGAGTGGGACGACAAGGGAGAGGAGAGCCCCAGTACTTC
CASSRVGRQGRGEPQYF
>TRBD1|NA|TRBV6-1|TRBJ2-1
TGTGCCAGCAGTGAAGGGACAGGGCCATCGAATGAGCAGTTCTTC
CASSEGTGPSNEQFF
>TRBD1|NA|TRBV2|TRBJ2-5
TGTGCCAGCAGGACGGGACAGGGGGCGGGCAATCAGCCCCAGTACTTC
CASRTGQGAGNQPQYF
>NA|many|TRBV5-5|TRBJ2-2
TGTGCCAGCGGCCAATACGCCGGGGAGCTGTTTTTT
CASGQYAGELFF
>NA|NA|TRBV7-7|TRBJ2-2
TGTGCTAGCAGCTTCGACAGGAACACCGGGGAGCTGTTTTTT
CASSFDRNTGELFF
>TRBD1|NA|TRBV7-2|TRBJ2-5
TGTGCCAGCAGCTTCCACCGGGACAGGGGTTTGTCGGCGTACCAAGAGACCCAGTACTTC
CASSFHRDRGLSAYQETQYF
>NA|once|TRBV20-1|TRBJ2-1
TGCAGTGCTAGGAAGGCAGGGGAGGGTTCCAATGAGCAGTTCTTC
CSARKAGEGSNEQFF
>TRBD1|NA|TRBV20-1|TRBJ1-2
TGCAGTGCTATTCGGGACAGGGAGGAAGGCTACACCTTC
CSAIRDREEGYTF
>NA|NA|TRBV9|TRBJ2-3
TGTGCCAGCAGCGCCACGTTGGGACGGTACACAGGTACGCAGTATTTT
CASSATLGRYTGTQYF
>TRBD1|NA|TRBV9|TRBJ1-6
TGTGCCAGCAGCGTAGGCGGGACAGCTTCACCCCTCCACTTT
CASSVGGTASPLHF
>TRBD2|NA|TRBV19|TRBJ2-5
TGTGCCAGTAGTCCGGGCCTAGCGGGAGAAGAGACCCAGTACTTC
CASSPGLAGEETQYF
>NA|many|TRBV19|TRBJ2-3
TGTGCCAGTAGTATGGGGAGCAGATCTAGCACAGATACGCAGTATTTT
CASSMGSRSSTDTQYF
>NA|NA|TRBV10-1|TRBJ2-3
TGCGCCAGCAGTGATACGAGCGGCACAGATACGCAGTATTTT
CASSDTSGTDTQYF
>NA|NA|TRBV10-2|TRBJ1-3
TGCGCCAGCAGCGTATCCCGGGACGGGAACTCTGGAAACACCATATATTTT
CASSVSRDGNSGNTIYF
>TRBD2|many|TRBV20-1|TRBJ2-5
TGCAGTGCTACCGGGACTAGCGGGGGGGCGAAGGAGACCCAGTACTTC
CSATGTSGGAKETQYF
>NA|many|TRBV7-8|TRBJ1-4
TGTGCCAGCAGCTTAGCGAATGAAAAACTGTTTTTT
CASSLANEKLFF
>NA|once|TRBV29-1|TRBJ1-5
TGCAGCGTTGAAGGAGTAAGGGGCAATCAGCCCCAGCATTTT
CSVEGVRGNQPQHF
>TRBD1|few|TRBV9|TRBJ1-6
TGTGCCAGCAGCTCCACAGGGGGCGCCGGTTCACCCCTCCACTTT
CASSSTGGAGSPLHF
>NA|few|TRBV6-5|TRBJ1-1
TGTGCCAGCAGGGATTCTGGGTGGGACGGCACTGAAGCTTTCTTT
CASRDSGWDGTEAFF
>NA|NA|TRBV2|TRBJ2-3
TGTGCCAGCACCCTTTGGGGCAGGGAGACAGATACGCAGTATTTT
CASTLWGRETDTQYF
>TRBD2|NA|TRBV5-1|TRBJ2-1
TGCGCCAGCAGCTTGGTCCTAGCGGGGGTGTTTGAGCAGTTCTTC
CASSLVLAGVFEQFF
>NA|many|TRBV27|TRBJ2-1
TGTGCCAGCAGTCGCCCGGGGGATCGGGCCTACAATGAGCAGTTCTTC
CASSRPGDRAYNEQFF
>TRBD1|NA|TRBV2|TRBJ1-2
TGTGCCAGCAACATGGACAGGGATGGCTACACCTTC
CASNMDRDGYTF
>NA|many|TRBV12-5|TRBJ1-1
TGTGCTAGTGGCCGGACAGCTGACACTGAAGCTTTCTTT
CASGRTADTEAFF
>NA|once|TRBV29-1|TRBJ2-6
TGCAGCGTTGAGTCTGGGGCCAACGTCCTGACTTTC
CSVESGANVLTF
>NA|NA|TRBV2|TRBJ1-5
TGTGCCAGCGGTGTAGACACCAATCAGCCCCAGCATTTT
CASGVDTNQPQHF
>NA|NA|TRBV19|TRBJ2-5
TGTGCCAGTAGTACCGGCAGGGCGAGGGAGACCCAGTACTTC
CASSTGRARETQYF
>NA|NA|TRBV7-9|TRBJ1-4
TGTGCCAGCAGCTACCAGCGGGGGGGGCGCTGGGAAAAACTGTTTTTT
CASSYQRGGRWEKLFF
>NA|few|TRBV19|TRBJ2-7
TGTGCCAGTAGGTTGAGCGGTGCCTCCTACGAGCAGTACTTC
CASRLSGASYEQYF
>TRBD1|many|TRBV6-1|TRBJ2-5
TGTGCCAGCAGTCGGGGACAGGGGACTCAAGAGACCCAGTACTTC
CASSRGQGTQETQYF
>NA|many|TRBV7-9|TRBJ2-2
TGTGCCAGCAGCTTTTGGGGGAAAGGGATGCCTAACACCGGGGAGCTGTTTTTT
CASSFWGKGMPNTGELFF
>TRBD1|NA|TRBV19|TRBJ1-6
TGTGCCAGTAGTATAGCACAGGGGACCTATAATTCACCCCTCCACTTT
CASSIAQGTYNSPLHF
>NA|many|TRBV6-6|TRBJ1-4
TGTGCCAGCAGTTACATCAACCAGATAGACGAAAAACTGTTTTTT
CASSYINQIDEKLFF
>TRBD2|NA|TRBV20-1|TRBJ2-1
TGCAGTGCTAGTGAGTTGGCGGGGGGATACAATGAGCAGTTCTTC
CSASELAGGYNEQFF
>NA|many|TRBV20-1|TRBJ2-4
TGCAGTGCTCCCTCCGGGACGCGGGACATTCAGTACTTC
CSAPSGTRDIQYF
>NA|NA|TRBV7-6|TRBJ2-3
TGTGCCAGCAGCTTAGTTGAAGGGGCAGATACGCAGTATTTT
CASSLVEGADTQYF
>TRBD2|NA|TRBV20-1|TRBJ2-6
TGCAGTGCTAGAACTAGCGGGACCCCTGGGGCCAACGTCCTGACTTTC
CSARTSGTPGANVLTF
>NA|once|TRBV7-9|TRBJ2-2
TGTGCCAGCAGCCCTGGGACGGCTGTCACCGGGGAGCTGTTTTTT
CASSPGTAVTGELFF
>TRBD2|NA|TRBV7-2|TRBJ2-3
TGTGCCAGCAGTGAAGGGACTAGCGGCACAGATACGCAGTATTTT
CASSEGTSGTDTQYF
>NA|many|TRBV7-8|TRBJ2-1
TGTGCCAGCAGCTTCCGACTACGGAGCTCCTACAATGAGCAGTTCTTC
CASSFRLRSSYNEQFF
>TRBD2|many|TRBV10-3|TRBJ2-1
TGTGCCATCAGTAGCGGGAGGAGCCACAATGAGCAGTTCTTC
CAISSGRSHNEQFF
>NA|many|TRBV29-1|TRBJ1-3
TGCAGCGTTGGGACAACTGGAAACACCATATATTTT
CSVGTTGNTIYF
>TRBD1|once|TRBV5-5|TRBJ1-2
TGTGCCAGCAGCTTGGAAGTAGCGGGACAGGGGGCAGGCTACACCTTC
CASSLEVAGQGAGYTF
>NA|NA|TRBV10-2|TRBJ1-2
TGCGCCAGCAGTGGGTCGGGACGCGACTATGGCTACACCTTC
CASSGSGRDYGYTF
>TRBD2|once|TRBV6-2/TRBV6-3|TRBJ2-2
TGTGCCAGCAGTTTCCTAGCGGGAACCGGGGAGCTGTTTTTT
CASSFLAGTGELFF
>NA|many|TRBV6-5|TRBJ2-1
TGTGCCAGCAGTTACGGGGGGGGCAGTCTCAATGAGCAGTTCTTC
CASSYGGGSLNEQFF
>NA|NA|TRBV2|TRBJ2-1
TGTGCCAGCAGTGTAGGGGGGGGCGGGTACAATGAGCAGTTCTTC
CASSVGGGGYNEQFF
>TRBD2|NA|TRBV5-1|TRBJ2-5
TGCGCCAGCAGCACACCTCGGGGGGTAAACACCCAGTACTTC
CASSTPRGVNTQYF
>TRBD2|once|TRBV2|TRBJ2-3
TGTGCCAGCAGTGAAGCGACGCTAGCGGGAGTCAGCACAGATACGCAGTATTTT
CASSEATLAGVSTDTQYF
>TRBD1|NA|TRBV6-2/TRBV6-3|TRBJ2-5
TGTGCCAGCAGCCGTCGGACAGGGGGTGAGACCCAGTACTTC
CASSRRTGGETQYF
>NA|NA|TRBV20-1|TRBJ1-4
TGCAGTGCTAGTAGCCGGGACGGTGAAAAACTGTTTTTT
CSASSRDGEKLFF